The T cell receptor (beta chain) described here comes from a study of blood T cell repertoires in COVID-19. Overall study: T cells, B-cell-depleted T cells, or PBMCs supplied cDNA or gDNA.

Enrolment of Seattle patients took place during active infection, and they were followed longitudinally. As originally analysed: Amplification with reference gene primers provided the estimates of nucleated cell counts. The assay was immunoSEQ multiplex PCR, and TCRdb's table has in-frame clones only and misses some. V and J calls and clone size are those listed in that table; D and trimming were worked out from the DNA. The sample shows 150,000 to 170,000 clones, about 80% of them seen only once. This sequence originates from a woman aged 55-70 years with COVID-19, enrolled during active disease. Material: peripheral blood.

CDR3 sequence: CASSDQTDNQPQHF. CDR3 sequence (DNA): TGTGCCAGCAGTGATCAGACAGATAATCAGCCCCAGCATTTT. The chain is built from TRBV2 and TRBJ1-5; a weak D match, TRBD1 (5 bases). The CDR3 has 14 residues. The V end lost 3 bases, the J end lost 4 bases, and 10 bases lay between the germline ends. Germline values: CDR1 SNHLY, CDR2 FYNNEI.